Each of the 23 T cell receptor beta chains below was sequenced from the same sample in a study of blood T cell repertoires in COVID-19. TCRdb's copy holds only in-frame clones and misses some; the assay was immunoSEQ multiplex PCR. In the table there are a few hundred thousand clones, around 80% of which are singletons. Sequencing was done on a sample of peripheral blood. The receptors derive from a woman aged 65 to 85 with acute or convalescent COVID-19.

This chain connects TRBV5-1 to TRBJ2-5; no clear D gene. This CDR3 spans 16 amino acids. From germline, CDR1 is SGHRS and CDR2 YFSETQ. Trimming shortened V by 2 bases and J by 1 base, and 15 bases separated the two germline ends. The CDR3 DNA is TGCGCCAGCAGCTTAGGAGTTTCTGGTGGCCAAGAGACCCAGTACTTC. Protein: CASSLGVSGGQETQYF. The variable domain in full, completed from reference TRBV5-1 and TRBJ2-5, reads KAGVTQTPRYLIKTRGQQVTLSCSPISGHRSVSWYQQTPGQGLQFLFEYFSETQRNKGNFPGRFSGRQFSNSRSEMNVSTLELGDSALYLCASSLGVSGGQETQYFGPGTRLLVL.

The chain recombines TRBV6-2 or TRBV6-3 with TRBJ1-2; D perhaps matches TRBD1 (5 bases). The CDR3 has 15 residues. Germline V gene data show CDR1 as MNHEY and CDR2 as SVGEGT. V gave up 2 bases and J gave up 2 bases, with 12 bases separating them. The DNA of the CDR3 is TGTGCCAGCAGTTACCGCCGTTCAGGGAACTATGGCTACACCTTC. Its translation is CASSYRRSGNYGYTF.

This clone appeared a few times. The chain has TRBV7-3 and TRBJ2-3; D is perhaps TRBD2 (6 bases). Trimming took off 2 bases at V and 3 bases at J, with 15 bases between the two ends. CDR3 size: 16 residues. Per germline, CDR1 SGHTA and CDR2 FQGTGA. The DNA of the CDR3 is TGTGCCAGCAGCTTATTCCCCGGGACTGGAACAGATACGCAGTATTTT. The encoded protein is CASSLFPGTGTDTQYF.

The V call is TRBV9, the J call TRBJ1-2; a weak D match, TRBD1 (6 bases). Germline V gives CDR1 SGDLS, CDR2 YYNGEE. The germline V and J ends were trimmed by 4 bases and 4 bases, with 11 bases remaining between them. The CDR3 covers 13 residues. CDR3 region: CASSPGTSYGYTF. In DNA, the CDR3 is TGTGCCAGCAGCCCAGGGACAAGCTATGGCTACACCTTC.

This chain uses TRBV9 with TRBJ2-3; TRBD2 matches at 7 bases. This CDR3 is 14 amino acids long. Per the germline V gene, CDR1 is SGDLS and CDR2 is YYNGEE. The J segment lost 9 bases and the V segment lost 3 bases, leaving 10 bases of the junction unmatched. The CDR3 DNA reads TGTGCCAGCAGCGGGGGGACTATTCGATCGACGCAGTATTTT. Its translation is CASSGGTIRSTQYF.

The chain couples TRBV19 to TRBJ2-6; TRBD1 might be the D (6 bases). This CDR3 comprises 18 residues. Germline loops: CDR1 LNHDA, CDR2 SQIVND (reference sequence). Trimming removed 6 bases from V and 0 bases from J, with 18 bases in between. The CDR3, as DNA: TGTGCCAGTAGGCCACGGACAGTGCGAAGCTCTGGGGCCAACGTCCTGACTTTC. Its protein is CASRPRTVRSSGANVLTF. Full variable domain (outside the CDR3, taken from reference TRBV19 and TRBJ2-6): DGGITQSPKYLFRKEGQNVTLSCEQNLNHDAMYWYRQDPGQGLRLIYYSQIVNDFQKGDIAEGYSVSREKKESFPLTVTSAQKNPTAFYLCASRPRTVRSSGANVLTFGAGSRLTVL.

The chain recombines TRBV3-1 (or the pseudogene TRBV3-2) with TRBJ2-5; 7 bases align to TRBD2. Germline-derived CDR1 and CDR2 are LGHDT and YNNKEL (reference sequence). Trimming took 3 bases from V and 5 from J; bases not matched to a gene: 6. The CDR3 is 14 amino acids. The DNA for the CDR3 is TGTGCCAGCAGCCACACGGGGGGAGGGGAGACCCAGTACTTC. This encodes CASSHTGGGETQYF.

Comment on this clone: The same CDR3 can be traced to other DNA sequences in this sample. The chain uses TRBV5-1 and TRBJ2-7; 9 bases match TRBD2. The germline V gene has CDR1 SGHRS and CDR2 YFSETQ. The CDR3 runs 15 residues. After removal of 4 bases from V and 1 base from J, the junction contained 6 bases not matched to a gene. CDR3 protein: CASSLTSGVSYEQYF. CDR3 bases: TGCGCCAGCAGCCTGACTAGCGGAGTATCCTACGAGCAGTACTTC.

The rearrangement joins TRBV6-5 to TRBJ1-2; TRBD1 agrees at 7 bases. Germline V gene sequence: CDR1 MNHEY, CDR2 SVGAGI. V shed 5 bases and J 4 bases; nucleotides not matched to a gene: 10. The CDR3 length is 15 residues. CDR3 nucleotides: TGTGCCAGCAGTCCCACAGGGGCAACGGGCTATGGCTACACCTTC. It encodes CASSPTGATGYGYTF.

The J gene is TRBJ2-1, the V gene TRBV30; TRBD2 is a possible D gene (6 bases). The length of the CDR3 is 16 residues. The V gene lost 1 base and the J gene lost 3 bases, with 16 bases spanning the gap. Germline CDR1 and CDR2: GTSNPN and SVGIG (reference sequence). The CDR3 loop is CAWSGQTRVSYNEQFF. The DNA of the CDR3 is TGTGCCTGGAGTGGCCAGACTAGAGTTAGCTACAATGAGCAGTTCTTC.

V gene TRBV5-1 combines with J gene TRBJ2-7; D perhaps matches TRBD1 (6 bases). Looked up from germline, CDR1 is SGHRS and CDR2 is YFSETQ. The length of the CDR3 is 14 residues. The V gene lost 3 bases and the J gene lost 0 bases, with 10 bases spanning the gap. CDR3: CASSWGRDSYEQYF. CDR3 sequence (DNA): TGCGCCAGCAGCTGGGGGCGTGACTCCTACGAGCAGTACTTC.

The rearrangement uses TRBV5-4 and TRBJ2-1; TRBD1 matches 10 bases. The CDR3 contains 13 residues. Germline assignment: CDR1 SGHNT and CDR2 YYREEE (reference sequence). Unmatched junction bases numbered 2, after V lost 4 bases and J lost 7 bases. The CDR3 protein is CASSGQGGNEQFF. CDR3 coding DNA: TGTGCCAGCAGCGGACAGGGGGGGAATGAGCAGTTCTTC.

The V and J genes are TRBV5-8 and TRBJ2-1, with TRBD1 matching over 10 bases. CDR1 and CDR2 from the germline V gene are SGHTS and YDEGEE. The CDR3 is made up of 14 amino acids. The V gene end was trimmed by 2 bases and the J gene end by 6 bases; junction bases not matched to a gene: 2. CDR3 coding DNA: TGTGCCAGCAGCTTTGGGGACAGGGGCAATGAGCAGTTCTTC. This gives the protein CASSFGDRGNEQFF.

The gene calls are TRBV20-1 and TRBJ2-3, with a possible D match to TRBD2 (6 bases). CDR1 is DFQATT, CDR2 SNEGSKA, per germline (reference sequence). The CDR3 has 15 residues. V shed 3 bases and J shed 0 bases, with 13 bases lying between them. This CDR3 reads CSASGWRGSTDTQYF. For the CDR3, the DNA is TGCAGTGCTAGTGGGTGGCGGGGTAGCACAGATACGCAGTATTTT.

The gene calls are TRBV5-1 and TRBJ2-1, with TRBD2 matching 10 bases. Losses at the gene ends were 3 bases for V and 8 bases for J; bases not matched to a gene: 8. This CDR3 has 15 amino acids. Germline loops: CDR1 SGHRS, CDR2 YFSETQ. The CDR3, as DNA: TGCGCCAGCAGCTCCAACTACGGGACTAGCGATGAGCAGTTCTTC. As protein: CASSSNYGTSDEQFF.

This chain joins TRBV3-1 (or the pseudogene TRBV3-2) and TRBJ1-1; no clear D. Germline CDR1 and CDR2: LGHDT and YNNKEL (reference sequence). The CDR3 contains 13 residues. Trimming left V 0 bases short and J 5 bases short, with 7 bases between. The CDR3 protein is CASSQERRTEAFF. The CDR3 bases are TGTGCCAGCAGCCAAGAAAGGAGAACTGAAGCTTTCTTT.

The CDR3 DNA reads as TGTGCCAGCAGTGAAGGTCGAACTAGCGGGGGAGAGACCCAGTACTTC. Translation gives CASSEGRTSGGETQYF. The chain joins TRBV2 to TRBJ2-5, with TRBD2 matching 11 bases. Germline-derived CDR1 and CDR2 are SNHLY and FYNNEI. J lost 4 bases, V lost 1 base, and 5 bases had no gene match. The CDR3 loop spans 16 amino acids.

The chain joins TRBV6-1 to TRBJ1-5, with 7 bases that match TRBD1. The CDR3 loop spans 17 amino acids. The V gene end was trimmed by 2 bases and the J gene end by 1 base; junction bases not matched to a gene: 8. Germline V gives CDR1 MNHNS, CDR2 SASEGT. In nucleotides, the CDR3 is TGTGCCAGCAGTGAAATCTTCTCGACAGGGAGCAATCAGCCCCAGCATTTT. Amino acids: CASSEIFSTGSNQPQHF.

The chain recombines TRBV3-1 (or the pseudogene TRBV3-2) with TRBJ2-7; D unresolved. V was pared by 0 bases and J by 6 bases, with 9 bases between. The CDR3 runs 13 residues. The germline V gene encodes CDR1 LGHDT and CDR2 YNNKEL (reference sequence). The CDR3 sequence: CASSQELRPEQYF. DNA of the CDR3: TGTGCCAGCAGCCAAGAACTCAGGCCCGAGCAGTACTTC.

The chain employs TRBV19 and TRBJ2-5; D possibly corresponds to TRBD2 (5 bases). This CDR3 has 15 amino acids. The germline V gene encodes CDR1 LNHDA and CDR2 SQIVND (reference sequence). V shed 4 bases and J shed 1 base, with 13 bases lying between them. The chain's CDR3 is CASSTVASLQETQYF. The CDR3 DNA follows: TGTGCCAGTAGTACGGTGGCTAGCCTCCAAGAGACCCAGTACTTC.

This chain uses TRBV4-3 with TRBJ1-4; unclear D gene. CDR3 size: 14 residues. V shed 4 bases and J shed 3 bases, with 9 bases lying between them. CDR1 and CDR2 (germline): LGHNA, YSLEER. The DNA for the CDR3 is TGCGCCAGCAGCCGCGCTGTTTCTAATGAAAAACTGTTTTTT. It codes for CASSRAVSNEKLFF.

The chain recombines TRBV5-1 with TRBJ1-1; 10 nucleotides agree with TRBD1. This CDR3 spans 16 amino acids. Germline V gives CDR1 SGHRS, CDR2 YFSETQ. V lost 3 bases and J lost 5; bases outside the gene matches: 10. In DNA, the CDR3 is TGCGCCAGCAGCTCATGGGACAGGGGATCGGGGACTGAAGCTTTCTTT. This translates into CASSSWDRGSGTEAFF.

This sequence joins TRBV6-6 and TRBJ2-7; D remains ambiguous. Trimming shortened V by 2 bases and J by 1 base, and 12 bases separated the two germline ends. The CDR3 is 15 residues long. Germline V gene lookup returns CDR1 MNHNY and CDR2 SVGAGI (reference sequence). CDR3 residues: CASSYVGTRSYEQYF. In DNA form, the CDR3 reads TGTGCCAGCAGTTACGTTGGCACCAGGTCCTACGAGCAGTACTTC.